This TCR beta chain was identified in a study of blood T cell repertoires in COVID-19 (dated by TCRdb to the early 2020s). Regarding the complete study: Collaborator samples came from the United States, Italy and Spain and covered acute and convalescent phases of COVID-19. Subjects who had been exposed to COVID-19, were actively infected with it, or had recovered from it provided the deeply sampled blood TCRbeta repertoires that made up the dataset. Where available, HLA class I and class II types were obtained from metadata supplied by the sample provider rather than from assay-based typing. The prospective study material was composed of cDNA or gDNA derived from T cells, B-cell-depleted T cells, or PBMCs. Sample metadata almost always included a de-identified subject ID, COVID-19 status, age in years and sex. The samples were drawn from the first 160 participants of the ongoing ImmuneRACE study and from 1,200 or so subjects provided by 6 global collaborators. The repertoires were made available in a free public database intended to serve as a resource for research on the immune response to SARS-CoV-2.

The investigation overall reported the following: The amount of clinical and demographic metadata varied by source and participant and was provided uncurated.

Participants in the prospective study were enrolled through a virtual design, were aged roughly 18 to 100 years, and lived in roughly 24 United States geographic areas. In the prospective study, cohorts were assigned on the basis of participant-reported clinical history obtained from a screening survey and a study questionnaire. Recovered participants in ImmuneRACE Cohort 3 were defined by two consecutive negative NP/OP PCR tests, clearance by a healthcare professional, or resolution of symptoms. Mobile phlebotomists in the prospective study collected whole blood, serum and a nasopharyngeal or oropharyngeal swab from every participant. Participants in the prospective study had the option to provide additional blood draws and questionnaires over a roughly two-month period. Blood samples from the prospective study were shipped frozen or at room temperature prior to DNA extraction. About this clone: Its antigen remains undetermined. It has no much larger one-base neighbor in the sample; base qualities were not kept.

TCRbeta CDR3 regions were amplified from genomic DNA by means of the immunoSEQ Assay, a bias-controlled multiplex PCR. Turning to the authors' computational methods: The number of nucleated cells in each sample was estimated by amplification of reference gene primers within the assay. Sequence reads were collapsed and filtered to measure the absolute abundance of every unique TCRbeta CDR3 rearrangement. Productive Simpson clonality was computed per sample as the square root of Simpson's diversity index over productive rearrangements. The source is immuneACCESS, and TCRdb retained only in-frame sequences with V and J called. Part of the clones is not carried over; for the studies checked, unresolved V genes explain less than half of this, and the remainder is unexplained. That table is the source of V, J and clone size, and D and trimming were worked out from the DNA. The sample records fewer than 600,000 clones, approximately 87% of which are singletons. 1.5% to 2% of the sample rests with the top ten.

Taken from cysteine to phenylalanine, the CDR3 has 18 residues. The CDR3 DNA has 54 bases and is translated from base 1. CDR1 and CDR2, per the germline V gene (reference sequence), are LNHDA and SQIVND. Clipping removes 3 bases from V and 4 bases from J, with 12 as the unmatched junction base count. Material for sequencing was PBMCs or T cells enriched from blood (not recorded which). The sequence was collected from a woman aged 40-49 years who had recovered from COVID-19. The V and J genes are TRBV19 and TRBJ2-1, and 10 bases in between align with TRBD2. The CDR3 in this case is CASSIDQREGLTYNEQFF. The bases are TGTGCCAGTAGTATTGACCAGCGGGAGGGCCTTACGTACAATGAGCAGTTCTTC. Supplemented by the reference TRBV19 and TRBJ2-1 proteins around the CDR3, the complete variable domain is DGGITQSPKYLFRKEGQNVTLSCEQNLNHDAMYWYRQDPGQGLRLIYYSQIVNDFQKGDIAEGYSVSREKKESFPLTVTSAQKNPTAFYLCASSIDQREGLTYNEQFFGPGTRLTVL.